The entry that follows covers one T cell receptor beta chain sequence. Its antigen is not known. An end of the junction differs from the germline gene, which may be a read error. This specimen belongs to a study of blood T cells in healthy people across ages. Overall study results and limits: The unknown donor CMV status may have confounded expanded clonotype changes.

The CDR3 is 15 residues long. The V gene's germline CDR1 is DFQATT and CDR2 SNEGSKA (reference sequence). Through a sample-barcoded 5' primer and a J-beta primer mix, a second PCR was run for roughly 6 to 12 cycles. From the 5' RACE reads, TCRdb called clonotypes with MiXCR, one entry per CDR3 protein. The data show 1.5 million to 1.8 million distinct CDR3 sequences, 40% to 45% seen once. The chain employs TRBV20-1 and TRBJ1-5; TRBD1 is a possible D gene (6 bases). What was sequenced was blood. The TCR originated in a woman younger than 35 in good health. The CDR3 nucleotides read TGCAGTGCTAGCCAAACCAGGGGATTCACTCAGCCCCGGCATTTT. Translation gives CSASQTRGFTQPRHF.